Each of the 24 T cell receptor beta chains below was sequenced from the same sample in a study of T cell repertoires in cytomegalovirus infection. TCRdb re-derived calls from the reads in MiXCR, one entry per CDR3 protein. The top ten clones hold approximately 19% of a sample with around 170,000 distinct CDR3 sequences, roughly a sixth of them seen once. The source material was CD8+ T cells from PBMCs. These receptors all stem from a human donor in good health (CMV status not recorded). Some clones in this sample may be carry-over from other donors' samples.

The chain recombines TRBV28 with TRBJ2-3; D unclear. The V end lost 0 bases, the J end lost 6 bases, and 7 bases lay between the germline ends. Germline values: CDR1 MDHEN, CDR2 SYDVKM. The CDR3 runs to 13 residues. The CDR3 DNA follows: TGTGCCAGCAGTTTATGGGGTTCGGATACGCAGTATTTT. Residues: CASSLWGSDTQYF. The entire variable domain, with the rest obtained from reference TRBV28 and TRBJ2-3, is as follows: DVKVTQSSRYLVKRTGEKVFLECVQDMDHENMFWYRQDPGLGLRLIYFSYDVKMKEKGDIPEGYSVSREKKERFSLILESASTNQTSMYLCASSLWGSDTQYFGPGTRLTVL.

The genes are TRBV12-3 or TRBV12-4 and TRBJ2-5; D tentatively fits TRBD1 or TRBD2 (5 bases each). V lost 3 bases, J lost 1 base, and 12 bases lay in between. This CDR3 region has 15 residues. The CDR3 DNA reads as TGTGCCAGCAGTTTCGTCGGGGCTCCCCAAGAGACCCAGTACTTC. This codes for CASSFVGAPQETQYF.

The V call is TRBV20-1, the J call TRBJ2-2; D is perhaps TRBD1 or TRBD2 (5 bases each). V lost 5 bases and J lost 3, with 10 bases in between. The CDR3 extends over 13 amino acids. Germline assignment: CDR1 DFQATT and CDR2 SNEGSKA (reference sequence). The CDR3 reads CSALGRDTGELFF. The DNA of the CDR3 is TGCAGTGCTTTGGGGCGGGACACCGGGGAGCTGTTTTTT.

The chain combines TRBV6-2 or TRBV6-3 with TRBJ1-1; D unclear. Germline loops: CDR1 MNHEY, CDR2 SVGEGT. V lost 2 bases to trimming and J lost 0 bases, with 7 bases between them. This CDR3 contains 14 residues. CDR3 amino acids: CASSYGFMNTEAFF. The CDR3 DNA reads as TGTGCCAGCAGTTACGGCTTCATGAACACTGAAGCTTTCTTT.

The chain links TRBV12-3 or TRBV12-4 to TRBJ1-1, with D perhaps matching TRBD1 (5 bases). CDR3 size: 15 residues. V was cut by 2 bases and J by 6 bases, with 16 bases left in between. The CDR3 here is CASSLTSSRGSEAFF. CDR3 DNA: TGTGCCAGCAGTTTAACTTCGTCTCGGGGGTCTGAAGCTTTCTTT.

This clonotype has ten or more counts. The chain is built from TRBV7-2 and TRBJ2-7; 7 nucleotides line up with TRBD2. The CDR3 has 17 residues. Germline V CDR1 and CDR2: SGHTA, FQGNSA. The V gene end was trimmed by 0 bases and the J gene end by 4 bases; junction bases not matched to a gene: 12. The chain's CDR3 is CASSLAGRESRSYEQYF. CDR3 DNA sequence: TGTGCCAGCAGCTTAGCTGGGCGGGAGAGCAGAAGTTACGAGCAGTACTTC.

Regarding this clonotype: Its ends do not fully match the called genes, so a read error is possible. The chain links TRBV9 to TRBJ2-7; 8 positions match TRBD1. This CDR3 comprises 17 residues. Germline V gene lookup returns CDR1 SGDLS and CDR2 YYNGEE. CDR3 DNA: TGTGCCAGCAGCGAGTCGGCGCATGTAGACGGGGACAGGCCACCAGTCTTC. This translates into CASSESAHVDGDRPPVF. Full variable domain (missing parts from reference TRBV9 and TRBJ2-7): DSGVTQTPKHLITATGQRVTLRCSPRSGDLSVYWYQQSLDQGLQFLIQYYNGEERAKGNILERFSAQQFPDLHSELNLSSLELGDSALYFCASSESAHVDGDRPPVFGPGTRLTVT.

The rearrangement uses TRBV11-2 and TRBJ2-7, with D possibly TRBD1 on 5 matching bases. Germline V gene data show CDR1 as SGHAT and CDR2 as FQNNGV. Deletions cut 1 base from V and 4 bases from J, with 11 bases between. The CDR3 spans 14 residues. This chain's CDR3 is CASSLGKGRYEQYF. The CDR3 bases are TGTGCCAGCAGCTTAGGAAAGGGGCGGTACGAGCAGTACTTC.

This chain links TRBV7-2 with TRBJ1-4, with D perhaps TRBD1 (5 bases). Trimming shortened V by 1 base and J by 6 bases, and 18 bases separated the two germline ends. The length of the CDR3 is 17 residues. Germline CDR1 SGHTA, CDR2 FQGNSA. The CDR3 loop reads CASSLDPRDPRDEKLFF. CDR3 sequence (DNA): TGTGCCAGCAGCTTAGATCCCCGGGACCCGCGGGATGAAAAACTGTTTTTT. Drawing the rest from reference TRBV7-2 and TRBJ1-4, the complete variable domain is GAGVSQSPSNKVTEKGKDVELRCDPISGHTALYWYRQSLGQGLEFLIYFQGNSAPDKSGLPSDRFSAERTGGSVSTLTIQRTQQEDSAVYLCASSLDPRDPRDEKLFFGSGTQLSVL.

This clonotype was found a few times. V gene TRBV20-1 combines with J gene TRBJ1-2, with 7 nucleotides matching TRBD1. V was clipped by 1 base and J by 1 base; unmatched bases: 12. Looked up from germline, CDR1 is DFQATT and CDR2 is SNEGSKA (reference sequence). CDR3 length: 17 amino acids. The CDR3 reads CSARGGTEGGINYGYTF. CDR3 in DNA: TGCAGTGCTAGAGGGGGGACAGAAGGAGGAATTAACTATGGCTACACCTTC.

This clonotype was found a few times. V and J are TRBV6-5 and TRBJ1-1; D remains ambiguous. V was cut by 2 bases and J by 4 bases, with 8 bases left in between. CDR1 and CDR2 from the germline V gene are MNHEY and SVGAGI. The CDR3 is 13 amino acids. The CDR3 DNA reads as TGTGCCAGCAGTTACGGCCGTGGCACTGAAGCTTTCTTT. It codes for CASSYGRGTEAFF.

The gene calls are TRBV29-1 and TRBJ2-7; TRBD2 is a possible D gene (5 bases). The CDR3 is made up of 12 amino acids. CDR1 is SQVTM, CDR2 ANQGSEA, per germline. The V and J ends lost 6 bases and 6 bases respectively, with 15 bases between them. The CDR3 loop is CSVPAPGGEQYF. DNA for the CDR3: TGCAGCGTGCCAGCCCCAGGAGGCGAGCAGTACTTC.

The chain links TRBV29-1 to TRBJ2-7; TRBD1 aligns across 7 bases. The V segment lost 4 bases and the J segment 3 bases; nucleotides outside the gene matches: 6. Germline CDR1 reads SQVTM; CDR2 reads ANQGSEA. The length of the CDR3 is 13 residues. DNA of the CDR3: TGCAGCGTTGGGGTGACAGGGTTCTACGAGCAGTACTTC. Its translation is CSVGVTGFYEQYF.

Only a few counts were recorded for this clonotype. This chain uses TRBV7-6 with TRBJ1-2, with a tentative D call TRBD1 (6 bases). The V end lost 1 base, the J end lost 7 bases, and 19 bases lay between the germline ends. Germline V lookup: CDR1 SGHVS, CDR2 FNYEAQ. The CDR3 is made up of 16 amino acids. The DNA of the CDR3 is TGTGCCAGCAGCTTAGGAGGGGGGCAGGAAGGACGTGGCTACACCTTC. It yields the protein CASSLGGGQEGRGYTF.

This rearrangement joins TRBV28 to TRBJ2-1; D is perhaps TRBD1 or TRBD2 (5 bases each). There are 15 residues in the CDR3. V was shortened by 3 bases and J by 1 base, with 10 bases between the two germline ends. Germline V gene lookup returns CDR1 MDHEN and CDR2 SYDVKM. As DNA, the CDR3 is TGTGCCAGCAGTTTTTGGGGGAGTTCCTACAATGAGCAGTTCTTC. Amino acids: CASSFWGSSYNEQFF. Drawing the rest from reference TRBV28 and TRBJ2-1, the complete variable domain is DVKVTQSSRYLVKRTGEKVFLECVQDMDHENMFWYRQDPGLGLRLIYFSYDVKMKEKGDIPEGYSVSREKKERFSLILESASTNQTSMYLCASSFWGSSYNEQFFGPGTRLTVL.

The chain has TRBV7-8 and TRBJ2-7; 8 nucleotides agree with TRBD2. V was pared by 3 bases and J by 7 bases, with 14 bases of the junction left unmatched. This CDR3 contains 16 residues. CDR1 is SGHVS, CDR2 FQNEAQ, per germline. The CDR3: CASSLRTGGPISEQYF. The CDR3 DNA is TGTGCCAGCAGCTTGAGAACGGGAGGGCCTATATCTGAGCAGTACTTC.

This clonotype was seen only a few times. The chain joins TRBV27 to TRBJ2-6; 12 bases line up with TRBD2. The CDR3 runs 16 residues. Germline CDR1 and CDR2: MNHEY and SMNVEV (reference sequence). J gave up 0 bases and V 10 bases, and 4 bases lay outside the gene matches. Here the CDR3 reads CATLAGGFSGANVLTF. DNA of the CDR3: TGTGCCACCCTAGCGGGAGGGTTCTCTGGGGCCAACGTCCTGACTTTC.

This clonotype has more than one count but fewer than ten. The chain links TRBV28 to TRBJ2-5, with 10 bases aligning to TRBD1. CDR3 length: 15 residues. Germline values: CDR1 MDHEN, CDR2 SYDVKM. V gave up 7 bases and J gave up 2 bases; unmatched junction bases: 7. CDR3 sequence: CASNKDRGFQETQYF. CDR3 nucleotide sequence: TGTGCCAGCAATAAGGACAGGGGGTTTCAAGAGACCCAGTACTTC.

The V and J genes are TRBV7-9 and TRBJ1-4, with no clear D. The CDR3 runs 15 residues. Trimming shortened V by 0 bases and J by 8 bases, and 13 bases separated the two germline ends. Germline assignment: CDR1 SEHNR and CDR2 FQNEAQ (reference sequence). As DNA, the CDR3 is TGTGCCAGCAGCTTAGCAGCCTCAAGAGACGAAAAACTGTTTTTT. It encodes CASSLAASRDEKLFF.

This clonotype appeared a few times. The chain carries TRBV20-1 and TRBJ1-2, with D hard to call. This CDR3 contains 11 residues. Trimming pared 3 bases from V and 4 bases from J, leaving 6 bases between. Germline CDR1 DFQATT, CDR2 SNEGSKA (reference sequence). CDR3 residues: CSARDTYGYTF. CDR3 DNA: TGCAGTGCTAGGGATACCTATGGCTACACCTTC.

V and J are TRBV7-3 and TRBJ2-2; a possible D gene is TRBD1 (6 bases). The CDR3 is 16 residues long. V was clipped by 3 bases and J by 4 bases, with 15 bases between them. Germline V CDR1 and CDR2: SGHTA, FQGTGA. The CDR3 protein is CASSLNMVQGTGELFF. The CDR3, as DNA: TGTGCCAGCAGCTTGAACATGGTACAGGGCACCGGGGAGCTGTTTTTT.

The chain combines TRBV28 with TRBJ2-5; D ambiguous. There are 13 residues in the CDR3. The germline V gene has CDR1 MDHEN and CDR2 SYDVKM. V was cut by 3 bases and J by 2 bases, with 7 bases left in between. In DNA form, the CDR3 reads TGTGCCAGCAGTTTTCGGCTACAAGAGACCCAGTACTTC. Its translation: CASSFRLQETQYF. The full variable domain, with the rest looked up from reference TRBV28 and TRBJ2-5, is DVKVTQSSRYLVKRTGEKVFLECVQDMDHENMFWYRQDPGLGLRLIYFSYDVKMKEKGDIPEGYSVSREKKERFSLILESASTNQTSMYLCASSFRLQETQYFGPGTRLLVL.

The V gene is TRBV27, the J gene TRBJ2-7; possibly TRBD1 for D (8 bases). V dropped 5 bases and J dropped 3 bases, with 14 bases sitting between them. CDR3 length: 14 residues. Germline V gene lookup returns CDR1 MNHEY and CDR2 SMNVEV (reference sequence). CDR3 sequence: CASSDRGGIYEQYF. CDR3 DNA sequence: TGTGCCAGCAGTGACAGGGGAGGGATCTACGAGCAGTACTTC.

V is TRBV20-1 and J is TRBJ2-7; TRBD1 is a possible D gene (5 bases). Per germline, CDR1 DFQATT and CDR2 SNEGSKA (reference sequence). V was pared by 3 bases and J by 1 base, with 10 bases between. The CDR3 covers 13 residues. The CDR3 loop reads CSASARESYEQYF. The CDR3 DNA follows: TGCAGTGCTAGTGCCAGGGAATCCTACGAGCAGTACTTC.